This T cell receptor beta chain was obtained from a study of identical twins. The CDR3 covers 14 residues. Germline-derived CDR1 and CDR2 are LNHDA and SQIVND (reference sequence). Trimming pared 1 base from V and 5 bases from J, leaving 9 bases between. Using its own MiXCR run on the 5' RACE reads, TCRdb lists one record per CDR3 protein. The data contain nearly 200,000 distinct CDR3 sequences, approximately 16% of them seen just once; the ten biggest clones take up 35% to 50%. At least ten counts were recorded for this clonotype. This sample also belongs to another study, concerning T cells expressing NK-cell markers. That work states: Most of the eight sequenced donors were HCMV-seropositive; one was seronegative. The sorts in several experiments were restricted to alpha-beta TCR T cells by an anti-gamma-delta TCR antibody. More than 5 of the donors carried dominant NKG2C+ clonotypes that took up roughly 1.0-8% of their CD8+ T cells.

Sequencing input: CD8+ T cells sorted from blood. The TCR comes from a woman aged 18-35 years in good health. The chain carries TRBV19 and TRBJ1-5; D unresolved. CDR3 protein: CASSIGLFDQPQHF. The CDR3, as DNA: TGTGCCAGTAGTATAGGACTATTCGATCAGCCCCAGCATTTT. The entire variable domain, with the rest obtained from reference TRBV19 and TRBJ1-5, is as follows: DGGITQSPKYLFRKEGQNVTLSCEQNLNHDAMYWYRQDPGQGLRLIYYSQIVNDFQKGDIAEGYSVSREKKESFPLTVTSAQKNPTAFYLCASSIGLFDQPQHFGDGTRLSIL.